This entry lists 13 T cell receptor beta chains sequenced from one sample in a study of cytomegalovirus exposure and HLA in healthy donors. PCR involved 60 Vbeta and 13 Jbeta primers. Using immunoSEQ multiplex PCR, the repertoire was profiled, and TCRdb retains in-frame clones only, with some absent. The profile shows 200,000 or so clones, 82% of them singletons. The sample comprised PBMCs. These receptors were obtained from a woman in her forties or fifties in good health and CMV-seropositive.

Of note for this clone: At one end the junction does not follow the germline gene, possibly because of a read error. The chain joins TRBV2 to TRBJ2-4, with D possibly being TRBD1 (5 bases). The CDR3 consists of 15 residues. In germline, CDR1 is SNHLY, CDR2 FYNNEI. CDR3 protein: CASSEGQGAGNSQYF. CDR3 nucleotide sequence: TGTGCCAGCAGTGAAGGTCAAGGGGCAGGAAACAGTCAGTACTTC.

The chain employs TRBV30 and TRBJ2-7; 9 positions agree with TRBD2. With V trimmed by 0 bases and J by 5 bases, 5 bases remained unmatched. CDR1 and CDR2 (germline): GTSNPN, SVGIG (reference sequence). The length of the CDR3 is 14 residues. CDR3 coding DNA: TGTGCCTGGAGTGTACTAGCGGGTTTCCACGAGCAGTACTTC. It yields the protein CAWSVLAGFHEQYF. Together with reference TRBV30 and TRBJ2-7, the CDR3 gives the full variable domain: SQTIHQWPATLVQPVGSPLSLECTVEGTSNPNLYWYRQAAGRGLQLLFYSVGIGQISSEVPQNLSASRPQDRQFILSSKKLLLSDSGFYLCAWSVLAGFHEQYFGPGTRLTVT.

This clone has only one observation. The chain combines TRBV19 with TRBJ2-3; D may be TRBD2 (5 bases). Looked up from germline, CDR1 is LNHDA and CDR2 is SQIVND (reference sequence). The CDR3 contains 15 residues. The germline V and J ends were trimmed by 4 bases and 0 bases, with 11 bases remaining between them. CDR3 residues: CASSTSGSSTDTQYF. The CDR3 DNA reads TGTGCCAGTAGTACTTCGGGGAGTAGCACAGATACGCAGTATTTT.

This chain connects TRBV27 to TRBJ1-1; 8 bases are a match to TRBD1. This CDR3 region has 13 residues. With V trimmed by 6 bases and J by 0 bases, 0 bases remained unmatched. Germline lookup yields CDR1 MNHEY and CDR2 SMNVEV (reference sequence). DNA of the CDR3: TGTGCCAGCAGGGACAGGGTGAACACTGAAGCTTTCTTT. It encodes CASRDRVNTEAFF.

This clone was recorded a few times. The genes are TRBV5-1 and TRBJ2-1, with TRBD2 identical over 9 bases. From germline, CDR1 is SGHRS and CDR2 YFSETQ. After removal of 4 bases from V and 3 bases from J, the junction contained 2 bases not matched to a gene. The CDR3 totals 14 residues. The DNA for the CDR3 is TGCGCCAGCAGCCCGACTAGCGGCTACAATGAGCAGTTCTTC. Encoded protein: CASSPTSGYNEQFF.

This clone was observed once. This chain uses TRBV6-6 with TRBJ1-4; D is unresolved. From germline, CDR1 is MNHNY and CDR2 SVGAGI (reference sequence). Trimming took off 6 bases at V and 7 bases at J, with 15 bases between the two ends. CDR3 size: 14 residues. The chain's CDR3 is CASSRPGRVEKLFF. The CDR3 bases are TGTGCCAGCAGCCGTCCGGGTCGGGTTGAAAAACTGTTTTTT.

The V and J genes are TRBV30 and TRBJ2-1; TRBD2 is a possible D gene (7 bases). V gave up 1 base and J gave up 3 bases, with 10 bases separating them. CDR1 is GTSNPN, CDR2 SVGIG, per germline (reference sequence). The CDR3 loop spans 14 amino acids. The CDR3 DNA sequence: TGTGCCTGGAGTGCCGGGGGGCTCTACAATGAGCAGTTCTTC. As protein: CAWSAGGLYNEQFF.

The gene calls are TRBV7-2 and TRBJ2-3; TRBD1 aligns across 11 bases. The CDR3 runs 19 residues. J was trimmed by 2 bases and V by 4 bases; bases with no gene match: 14. From germline, CDR1 is SGHTA and CDR2 FQGNSA. The CDR3 spells CASSSKDRGRRLITDTQYF. CDR3 in DNA: TGTGCCAGCAGCTCAAAGGACAGGGGGCGCAGGTTAATCACAGATACGCAGTATTTT.

The V call is TRBV27, the J call TRBJ2-7; TRBD1 agrees at 7 bases. J was trimmed by 2 bases and V by 4 bases; bases with no gene match: 8. The CDR3 totals 15 residues. The germline V gene has CDR1 MNHEY and CDR2 SMNVEV (reference sequence). The CDR3 nucleotides read TGTGCCAGCAGTTCCGGGGCGGACAGGCCCTACGAGCAGTACTTC. It codes for CASSSGADRPYEQYF.

V is TRBV6-6 and J is TRBJ1-6; TRBD1 matches 8 bases. Germline V gene sequence: CDR1 MNHNY, CDR2 SVGAGI (reference sequence). This CDR3 contains 16 residues. With V trimmed by 4 bases and J by 7 bases, 9 bases remained unmatched. The CDR3 sequence: CASSFILDRANSPLHF. CDR3 nucleotides: TGTGCCAGCAGTTTCATTCTGGACAGGGCCAATTCACCCCTCCACTTT.

Turning to this clone: Other DNA sequences within the sample encode an identical CDR3. The rearrangement joins TRBV6-5 to TRBJ2-5, with TRBD1 identical over 8 bases. The DNA end lines up better with TRBJ2-7; the J call may be wrong. The germline V gene has CDR1 MNHEY and CDR2 SVGAGI. The CDR3 length is 15 residues. The CDR3 DNA is TGTGCCAGCAGTTACTCCGGGACAGGAACTTACGAGCAGTACTTC. Encoded protein: CASSYSGTGTYEQYF.

In this sample, this clone turned up once. The genes are TRBV15 and TRBJ2-3; 8 bases are a match to TRBD2. Trimming took 9 bases from V and 2 from J; bases not matched to a gene: 13. The CDR3 runs to 16 residues. CDR1 is LNHNV and CDR2 is YYDKDF in the germline V gene (reference sequence). The CDR3 region is CATDRPERGPTDTQYF. CDR3 bases: TGTGCCACAGATCGACCCGAGCGGGGGCCCACAGATACGCAGTATTTT.

To note about this clone: The identical CDR3 is also encoded by other nucleotide sequences in the sample. This chain uses TRBV10-3 with TRBJ2-7; 9 nucleotides line up with TRBD2. Trimming cost V 2 bases and J 9 bases; bases outside gene matches: 11. The CDR3 loop spans 15 amino acids. Germline V gene sequence: CDR1 ENHRY, CDR2 SYGVKD. The CDR3 nucleotides read TGTGCCATCAGTGAGGGCATTAGCGGGGGTCTTGGGCAGTACTTC. Amino acid sequence: CAISEGISGGLGQYF.